This TCR beta chain came from a study of identical twins. General observations from the study: Sequences that were beta out-of-frame showed weaker excess twin sharing. There is a chance that invariant MAIT and iNKT cells partially muddied zero-insertion analyses. A lower insertion count was a feature of abundant cord blood beta clonotypes, with no such feature in memory repertoires.

cDNA molecules carried unique molecular identifiers, and template switching added a universal primer site. TCRdb analysed the 5' RACE reads with MiXCR anew, one entry per CDR3 protein. Of 1.5 million to 2 million distinct CDR3 sequences listed, about 30% are singletons. As concerns this clonotype: The antigen is undetermined.

Per the germline V gene, CDR1 is SGHRS and CDR2 is YFSETQ. The CDR3 is made up of 16 amino acids. J gave up 4 bases and V 4 bases, and 9 bases lay outside the gene matches. V and J are TRBV5-1 and TRBJ1-2; 11 nucleotides match TRBD1. Sequenced: cord blood. The TCR originated in a newborn girl in good health. As DNA, the CDR3 is TGCGCCAGCAGCACCCGGACAGGGGGCGCTGTCTATGGCTACACCTTC. It codes for CASSTRTGGAVYGYTF.